A single sample is the source of the 4 T cell receptor beta chains below, sequenced in a study of beta chain features in type 1 diabetes. Overall study findings and caveats: Within each of all four CD4+ subsets, Type 1 diabetes patients had TCRB CDR3s that were moderately but significantly shorter.

Expressed TCRB transcripts were sequenced because the entire RNA isolate underwent reverse transcription. The data were produced by immunoSEQ multiplex PCR, yet TCRdb's version contains in-frame clones alone and is incomplete. The sample has a few hundred thousand clones; around an eighth are singletons. The antigens these receptors bind are not known. What was sequenced was naive CD4+ T cells from blood. These receptors were obtained from a woman between 18 and 29 years old with type 1 diabetes.

As to this clone: In the same sample, other DNA sequences code for this CDR3. The chain combines TRBV2 with TRBJ2-2; TRBD1 might be the D (6 bases). CDR1 is SNHLY, CDR2 FYNNEI, per germline. CDR3 size: 12 residues. V shed 8 bases and J shed 3 bases, with 7 bases lying between them. The CDR3 region has the DNA TGTGCCAGCGGACAGCACACCGGGGAGCTGTTTTTT. Translated, it gives CASGQHTGELFF.

V usage is TRBV21-1 and J usage is TRBJ2-2; TRBD1, the D gene given by the table, was not confirmed from the DNA. TRBV21-1 is tagged as a pseudogene. CDR3 length: 16 residues. CDR3 coding DNA: TGTGCCAGCAGCAAAGGGGGCAGCTTAAACACCGGGGAGCTGTTTTTT. Protein: CASSKGGSLNTGELFF.

This clone was observed a handful of times. The genes are TRBV6-5 and TRBJ1-1, with D possibly matching TRBD1 (6 bases). The V end was cut by 2 bases, the J end by 2 bases, with 15 bases between. Germline values: CDR1 MNHEY, CDR2 SVGAGI. The CDR3 extends over 16 amino acids. CDR3 protein: CASSYRPQGDNTEAFF. The CDR3 DNA reads as TGTGCCAGCAGTTACCGACCACAGGGCGACAACACTGAAGCTTTCTTT.

The chain recombines TRBV5-6 with TRBJ1-1; 7 bases map to TRBD1. Germline CDR1 and CDR2: SGHDT and YYEEEE. V dropped 6 bases and J dropped 8; count of bases not matched to a gene: 13. The CDR3 spans 14 residues. CDR3: CASTVDRINPEAFF. The CDR3 DNA follows: TGTGCCAGCACTGTGGACAGGATCAACCCGGAAGCTTTCTTT.